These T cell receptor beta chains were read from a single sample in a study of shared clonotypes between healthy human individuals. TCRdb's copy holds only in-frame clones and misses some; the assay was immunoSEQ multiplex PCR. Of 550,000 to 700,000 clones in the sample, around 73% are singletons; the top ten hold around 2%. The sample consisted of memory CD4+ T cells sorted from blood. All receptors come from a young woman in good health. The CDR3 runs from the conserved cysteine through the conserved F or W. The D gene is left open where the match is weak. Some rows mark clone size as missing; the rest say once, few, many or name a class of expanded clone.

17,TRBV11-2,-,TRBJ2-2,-,CASSLAQRFSNTGELFF,TGTGCCAGCAGCTTAGCCCAGCGGTTCTCGAACACCGGGGAGCTGTTTTTT
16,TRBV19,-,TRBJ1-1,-,CASIRNEGGAYTEAFF,TGTGCCAGTATCCGGAATGAGGGGGGCGCGTACACTGAAGCTTTCTTT
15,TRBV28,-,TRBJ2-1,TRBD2,CASSLRTSGKREQFF,TGTGCCAGCAGTTTAAGAACTAGCGGGAAGAGGGAGCAGTTCTTC
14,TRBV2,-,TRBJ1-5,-,CASSSITVNQPQHF,TGTGCCAGCAGCAGTATAACAGTCAATCAGCCCCAGCATTTT
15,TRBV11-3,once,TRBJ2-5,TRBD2,CASSLGLAGDETQYF,TGTGCCAGCAGCTTAGGCCTAGCGGGAGATGAGACCCAGTACTTC
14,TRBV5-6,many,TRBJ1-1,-,CASSLLGVNTEAFF,TGTGCCAGCAGCTTGTTGGGGGTGAACACTGAAGCTTTCTTT
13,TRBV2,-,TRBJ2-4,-,CASILEAKNIQYF,TGTGCCAGCATTTTAGAAGCCAAAAACATTCAGTACTTC
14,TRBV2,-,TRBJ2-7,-,CASSERGGNYEQYF,TGTGCCAGCAGTGAGAGGGGTGGGAACTACGAGCAGTACTTC
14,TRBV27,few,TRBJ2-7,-,CASSLKGTLYEQYF,TGTGCCAGCAGTTTAAAGGGTACCCTCTACGAGCAGTACTTC
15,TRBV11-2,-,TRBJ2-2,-,CASSLYSMSTGELFF,TGTGCCAGCAGCTTATACTCTATGAGCACCGGGGAGCTGTTTTTT
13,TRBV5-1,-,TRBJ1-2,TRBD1,CASSATGDYGYTF,TGCGCCAGCAGCGCCACAGGGGACTATGGCTACACCTTC
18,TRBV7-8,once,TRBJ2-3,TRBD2,CASSPRTSGGTSTDTQYF,TGTGCCAGCAGCCCGCGGACTAGCGGAGGGACTAGCACAGATACGCAGTATTTT
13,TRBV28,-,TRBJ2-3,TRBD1,CASKQGSTDTQYF,TGTGCCAGCAAACAGGGGAGCACAGATACGCAGTATTTT
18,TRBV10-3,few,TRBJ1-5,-,CAISESVQLYPSNQPQHF,TGTGCCATCAGTGAGTCGGTGCAGTTATATCCAAGCAATCAGCCCCAGCATTTT
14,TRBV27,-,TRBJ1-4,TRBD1,CASSPGTGGEKLFF,TGTGCCAGCAGTCCAGGGACAGGTGGGGAAAAACTGTTTTTT
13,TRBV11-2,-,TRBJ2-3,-,CASSGGSPDTQYF,TGTGCCAGCAGCGGGGGGAGCCCAGATACGCAGTATTTT
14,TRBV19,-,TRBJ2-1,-,CASSIRGANNEQFF,TGTGCCAGTAGTATCCGAGGGGCGAACAATGAGCAGTTCTTC
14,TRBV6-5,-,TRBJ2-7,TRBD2,CAIRTSGSFHEQYF,TGTGCCATTCGGACTAGCGGGTCTTTCCACGAGCAGTACTTC
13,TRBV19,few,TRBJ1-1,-,CASSTTGNTEAFF,TGTGCCAGTAGTACGACGGGTAACACTGAAGCTTTCTTT
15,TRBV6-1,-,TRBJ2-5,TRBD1,CASSFIGTAQETQYF,TGTGCCAGCAGTTTCATTGGGACAGCACAAGAGACCCAGTACTTC
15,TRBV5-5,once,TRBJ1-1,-,CASSGPGQRNTEAFF,TGTGCCAGCAGCGGACCGGGCCAAAGAAACACTGAAGCTTTCTTT
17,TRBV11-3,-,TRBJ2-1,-,CASIGDGIRSSYNEQFF,TGTGCCAGCATTGGGGACGGTATTAGAAGCTCCTACAATGAGCAGTTCTTC
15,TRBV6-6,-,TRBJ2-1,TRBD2,CASSPGTSGYNEQFF,TGTGCCAGCAGTCCCGGGACTAGCGGGTACAATGAGCAGTTCTTC
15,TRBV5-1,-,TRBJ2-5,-,CASSGLQTFQETQYF,TGCGCCAGCAGCGGCCTACAGACCTTCCAAGAGACCCAGTACTTC
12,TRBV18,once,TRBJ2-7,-,CASSPSLYEQYF,TGTGCCAGCTCACCAAGTCTATACGAGCAGTACTTC
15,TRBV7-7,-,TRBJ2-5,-,CASIPSANVGETQYF,TGTGCCAGCATACCTAGCGCAAATGTGGGGGAGACCCAGTACTTC
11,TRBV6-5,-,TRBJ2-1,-,CASGWNNEQFF,TGTGCCAGCGGATGGAACAATGAGCAGTTCTTC
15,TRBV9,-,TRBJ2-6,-,CASSVEDSGANVLTF,TGTGCCAGCAGCGTAGAGGACTCTGGGGCCAACGTCCTGACTTTC
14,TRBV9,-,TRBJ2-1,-,CASSPRGRDGEQFF,TGTGCCAGCAGCCCACGGGGGCGGGACGGTGAGCAGTTCTTC
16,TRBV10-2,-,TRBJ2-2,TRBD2,CATPGGAGVVTGELFF,TGCGCCACCCCCGGTGGAGCGGGAGTTGTCACCGGGGAGCTGTTTTTT
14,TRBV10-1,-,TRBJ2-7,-,CASSENPIPYEQYF,TGCGCCAGCAGTGAAAACCCGATCCCCTACGAGCAGTACTTC
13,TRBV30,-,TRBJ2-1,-,CAWSADAYNEQFF,TGTGCCTGGAGTGCTGATGCTTACAATGAGCAGTTCTTC
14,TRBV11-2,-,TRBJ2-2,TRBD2,CASSLQGGTGELFF,TGTGCCAGCAGCTTACAGGGAGGGACCGGGGAGCTGTTTTTT
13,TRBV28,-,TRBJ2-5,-,CASTPASPETQYF,TGTGCCAGCACGCCAGCCTCCCCAGAGACCCAGTACTTC
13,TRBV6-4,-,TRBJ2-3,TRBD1,CASSDQGADTQYF,TGTGCCAGCAGTGACCAGGGGGCGGATACGCAGTATTTT
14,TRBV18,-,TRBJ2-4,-,CASSPSVGENIQYF,TGTGCCAGCTCACCATCCGTGGGGGAAAACATTCAGTACTTC
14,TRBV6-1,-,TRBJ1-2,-,CASSERQGRDGYTF,TGTGCCAGCAGTGAACGCCAGGGCAGAGATGGCTACACCTTC